The sequence of this T cell receptor (beta chain) was determined in a study of shared clonotypes between healthy human individuals. Findings and caveats of the study: A generally larger estimated richness was seen in naive subsets than in memory subsets.

Over several immunoSEQ plates, each subset's genomic DNA was distributed in even portions. Sorted-subset replicate PCRs used around 0.2 ug DNA, about 30,000 T cell genomes. TCRdb's copy holds only in-frame clones and misses some; the assay was immunoSEQ multiplex PCR. Here the sample spans 2 million to 2.5 million clones, about 90% being singletons. Trimming took off 1 base at V and 2 bases at J, with 13 bases between the two ends. CDR3 length: 16 residues. Per the germline V gene, CDR1 is PRHDT and CDR2 is FYEKMQ (reference sequence). Regarding this clone: Its antigen remains unidentified.

The rearrangement joins TRBV13 to TRBJ2-3; D tentatively fits TRBD1 or TRBD2 (5 bases each). The clonotype comes from a man between 18 and 35 years old in good health. Some clones in this sample may be carry-over from other donors' samples. Sequenced material: naive CD4+ T cells from PBMCs. Regarding subset: CD45RA+ positively selected. CDR3 region: CASSLAGTINTDTQYF. The CDR3 DNA follows: TGTGCCAGCAGCTTAGCCGGGACCATCAACACAGATACGCAGTATTTT.